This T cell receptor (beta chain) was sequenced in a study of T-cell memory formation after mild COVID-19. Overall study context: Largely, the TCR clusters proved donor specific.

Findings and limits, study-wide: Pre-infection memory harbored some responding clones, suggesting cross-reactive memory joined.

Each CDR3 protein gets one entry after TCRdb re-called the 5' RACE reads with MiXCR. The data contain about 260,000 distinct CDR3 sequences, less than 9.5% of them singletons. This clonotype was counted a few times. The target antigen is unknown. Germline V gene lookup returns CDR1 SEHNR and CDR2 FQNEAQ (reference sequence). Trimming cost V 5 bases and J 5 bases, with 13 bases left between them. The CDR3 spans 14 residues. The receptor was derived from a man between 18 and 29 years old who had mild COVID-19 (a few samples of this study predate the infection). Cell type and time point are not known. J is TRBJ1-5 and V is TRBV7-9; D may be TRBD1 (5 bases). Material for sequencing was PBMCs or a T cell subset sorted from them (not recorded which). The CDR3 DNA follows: TGTGCCAGCAGCACTGCGGGCAGGGATCAGCCCCAGCATTTT. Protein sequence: CASSTAGRDQPQHF. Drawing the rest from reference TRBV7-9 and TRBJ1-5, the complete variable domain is DTGVSQNPRHKITKRGQNVTFRCDPISEHNRLYWYRQTLGQGPEFLTYFQNEAQLEKSRLLSDRFSAERPKGSFSTLEIQRTEQGDSAMYLCASSTAGRDQPQHFGDGTRLSIL.